Listed here are 15 T cell receptor beta chains from one sample, sequenced in a study of blood T cell repertoires in COVID-19. Clones were sequenced by immunoSEQ multiplex PCR, and TCRdb holds only the in-frame ones, with some missing. The top ten clones hold 1.1% of a sample with about 86,000 clones, about 90% of them seen once. The sequenced sample consisted of peripheral blood. The receptor set was obtained from a human donor in a cohort sampled during active COVID-19.

The chain uses TRBV6-5 and TRBJ2-5; TRBD1 matches at 11 bases. The CDR3 runs to 14 residues. With V trimmed by 2 bases and J by 4 bases, 0 bases remained unmatched. In germline, CDR1 is MNHEY, CDR2 SVGAGI. The CDR3 DNA sequence: TGTGCCAGCAGTTACGGGACAGGGGGAGAGACCCAGTACTTC. It yields the protein CASSYGTGGETQYF.

The chain links TRBV6-6 to TRBJ2-7; 10 bases line up with TRBD2. The CDR3 is made up of 15 amino acids. V lost 6 bases and J lost 3; bases outside the gene matches: 8. Germline lookup yields CDR1 MNHNY and CDR2 SVGAGI (reference sequence). The CDR3 reads CASSPSGRGGYEQYF. The CDR3 DNA reads TGTGCCAGCAGCCCTAGCGGGAGAGGTGGCTACGAGCAGTACTTC.

This clone was seen at least ten times. V is TRBV2 and J is TRBJ1-1, with TRBD1 as a possible D gene (5 bases). CDR3 length: 15 residues. The V gene lost 2 bases and the J gene lost 6 bases, with 16 bases spanning the gap. Germline CDR1 is SNHLY and CDR2 is FYNNEI. CDR3 nucleotides: TGTGCCAGCAGTGAATGGGGGGAAATTGTTTCTGAAGCTTTCTTT. Protein sequence: CASSEWGEIVSEAFF.

This rearrangement joins TRBV27 to TRBJ1-4, with D possibly TRBD1 on 6 matching bases. CDR1 is MNHEY and CDR2 is SMNVEV in the germline V gene (reference sequence). The CDR3 runs to 15 residues. The V and J ends lost 5 bases and 7 bases respectively, with 17 bases between them. The CDR3 loop is CASSENRAGGEKLFF. The CDR3 DNA is TGTGCCAGCAGTGAAAACAGGGCAGGTGGTGAAAAACTGTTTTTT.

The chain uses TRBV5-1 and TRBJ1-1; D is ambiguous. The germline CDR1 and CDR2 sequences are SGHRS and YFSETQ. CDR3 length equals 12 residues. The V gene lost 7 bases and the J gene lost 0 bases, with 7 bases spanning the gap. The CDR3 sequence is CASRALNTEAFF. The CDR3 DNA reads TGCGCCAGCCGAGCCTTGAACACTGAAGCTTTCTTT.

The V gene is TRBV2, the J gene TRBJ2-1, with 10 nucleotides matching TRBD2. Germline loops: CDR1 SNHLY, CDR2 FYNNEI. The CDR3 runs 14 residues. J lost 8 bases, V lost 8 bases, and 9 bases had no gene match. The CDR3 bases are TGTGCCAGCCTAGCGGGAGAGGTAGCAGATGAGCAGTTCTTC. The encoded protein is CASLAGEVADEQFF.

This clone was observed at least ten times. The chain employs TRBV24-1 and TRBJ2-1; 7 nucleotides agree with TRBD1. The CDR3 consists of 13 residues. The V gene end was trimmed by 3 bases and the J gene end by 6 bases; junction bases not matched to a gene: 1. CDR1 and CDR2 (germline): KGHDR, SFDVKD. For the CDR3, the DNA is TGTGCCACCAGTGATGGACAGGTCAATGAGCAGTTCTTC. Its protein product is CATSDGQVNEQFF.

The chain has TRBV7-9 and TRBJ1-1; D may be TRBD1 (5 bases). The germline V gene has CDR1 SEHNR and CDR2 FQNEAQ (reference sequence). This CDR3 spans 14 amino acids. Between the trimmed V and J ends, which lost 5 bases and 4 bases, there was a span of 14 bases. CDR3: CASSPTGGGTEAFF. The DNA for the CDR3 is TGTGCCAGCAGCCCCACGGGGGGTGGCACTGAAGCTTTCTTT. Combining the CDR3 with reference TRBV7-9 and TRBJ1-1 gives the whole variable domain DTGVSQNPRHKITKRGQNVTFRCDPISEHNRLYWYRQTLGQGPEFLTYFQNEAQLEKSRLLSDRFSAERPKGSFSTLEIQRTEQGDSAMYLCASSPTGGGTEAFFGQGTRLTVV.

This rearrangement joins TRBV2 to TRBJ1-2, with D unclear. The germline V and J ends were trimmed by 5 bases and 6 bases, with 13 bases remaining between them. The CDR3 sequence is 13 residues long. Germline lookup yields CDR1 SNHLY and CDR2 FYNNEI. The CDR3 region is CASSTTGSDGYTF. DNA for the CDR3: TGTGCCAGCAGTACGACCGGGAGTGATGGCTACACCTTC.

This clone has only a few counts. The J gene is TRBJ2-1, the V gene TRBV11-1, with TRBD1 matching 9 bases. This CDR3 has 15 residues. Germline V CDR1 and CDR2: SGHAT, FQDESV (reference sequence). V dropped 5 bases and J dropped 4; count of bases not matched to a gene: 6. In DNA form, the CDR3 reads TGTGCCAGCAGCGCCGGGACAGGGAGGTACAATGAGCAGTTCTTC. Translation gives CASSAGTGRYNEQFF.

This clone was recorded only once. The J gene is TRBJ1-2, the V gene TRBV28; D is possibly TRBD1 (6 bases). The length of the CDR3 is 15 residues. V was clipped by 6 bases and J by 0 bases, with 14 bases between them. Germline CDR1 is MDHEN and CDR2 is SYDVKM. The CDR3 nucleotides read TGTGCCAGCAGCCTCCCCGACAGGACTAACTATGGCTACACCTTC. Protein product: CASSLPDRTNYGYTF.

This chain joins TRBV5-1 and TRBJ1-4, with a weak D call TRBD1 (5 bases). This CDR3 has 13 residues. Trimming took off 4 bases at V and 5 bases at J, with 9 bases between the two ends. In germline, CDR1 is SGHRS, CDR2 YFSETQ. CDR3 loop: CASSGGSNEKLFF. In DNA, the CDR3 is TGCGCCAGCAGCGGGGGGTCAAATGAAAAACTGTTTTTT.

The chain carries TRBV5-1 and TRBJ2-2, with 9 bases identical to TRBD2. This CDR3 region has 17 residues. V shed 0 bases, J shed 1 base, and the junction held 4 bases outside the gene matches. Germline CDR1 and CDR2: SGHRS and YFSETQ. CDR3 nucleotide sequence: TGCGCCAGCAGCTTGGCCCCAGCGGGGGGGAACACCGGGGAGCTGTTTTTT. Translated, it gives CASSLAPAGGNTGELFF. Full variable domain (missing parts from reference TRBV5-1 and TRBJ2-2): KAGVTQTPRYLIKTRGQQVTLSCSPISGHRSVSWYQQTPGQGLQFLFEYFSETQRNKGNFPGRFSGRQFSNSRSEMNVSTLELGDSALYLCASSLAPAGGNTGELFFGEGSRLTVL.

The chain uses TRBV13 and TRBJ1-4, with D hard to call. CDR1 is PRHDT and CDR2 is FYEKMQ in the germline V gene (reference sequence). V lost 3 bases, J lost 3 bases, and 20 bases lay in between. The CDR3 length is 18 residues. The CDR3, as DNA: TGTGCCAGCAGCTTCAGTACGGGTTCCTTACCCGCTAATGAAAAACTGTTTTTT. It codes for CASSFSTGSLPANEKLFF.

The chain links TRBV29-1 to TRBJ2-6; maybe TRBD1 (5 bases). CDR3 length equals 16 residues. Germline values: CDR1 SQVTM, CDR2 ANQGSEA. Trimming took 7 bases from V and 0 from J, leaving 16 bases between them. The DNA for the CDR3 is TGCAGCGCCTTGGGGCAGGGAAACTCTGGGGCCAACGTCCTGACTTTC. This encodes CSALGQGNSGANVLTF.